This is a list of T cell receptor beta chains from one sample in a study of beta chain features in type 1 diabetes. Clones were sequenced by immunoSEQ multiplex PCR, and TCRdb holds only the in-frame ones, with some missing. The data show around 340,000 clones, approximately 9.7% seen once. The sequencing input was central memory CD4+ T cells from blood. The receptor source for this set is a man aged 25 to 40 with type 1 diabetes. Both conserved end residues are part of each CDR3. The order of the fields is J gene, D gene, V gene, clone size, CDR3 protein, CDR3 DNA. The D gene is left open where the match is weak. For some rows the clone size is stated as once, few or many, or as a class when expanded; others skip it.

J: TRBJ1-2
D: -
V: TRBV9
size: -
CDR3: CASGSGGYTF
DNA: TGTGCCAGCGGCAGTGGTGGCTACACCTTC

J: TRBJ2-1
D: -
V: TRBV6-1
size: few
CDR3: CASSDRQGGEQFF
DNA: TGTGCCAGCAGTGATCGGCAGGGGGGTGAGCAGTTCTTC

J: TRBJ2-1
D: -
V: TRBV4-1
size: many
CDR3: CASSQDAQGTYNEQFF
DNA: TGCGCCAGCAGCCAGGACGCCCAGGGGACCTACAATGAGCAGTTCTTC

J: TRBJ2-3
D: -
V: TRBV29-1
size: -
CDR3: CSAMGEYTQYF
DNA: TGCAGCGCTATGGGTGAATATACGCAGTATTTT

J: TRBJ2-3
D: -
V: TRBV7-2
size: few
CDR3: CASSLVSGDTQYF
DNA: TGTGCCAGCAGCTTAGTGTCCGGAGATACGCAGTATTTT

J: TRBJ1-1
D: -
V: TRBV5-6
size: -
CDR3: CASSPSGRGAMNTEAFF
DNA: TGTGCCAGCAGCCCCTCGGGTCGGGGCGCGATGAACACTGAAGCTTTCTTT

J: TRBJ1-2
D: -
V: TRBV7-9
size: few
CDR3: CASSQIGQTYGYTF
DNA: TGTGCCAGCAGCCAGATCGGACAAACCTATGGCTACACCTTC

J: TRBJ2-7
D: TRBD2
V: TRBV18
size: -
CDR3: CASSPAGGHEQYF
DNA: TGTGCCAGCTCACCAGCGGGGGGCCACGAGCAGTACTTC

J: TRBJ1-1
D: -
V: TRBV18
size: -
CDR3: CASSPPIKAMNTEAFF
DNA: TGTGCCAGCTCACCACCTATAAAAGCCATGAACACTGAAGCTTTCTTT

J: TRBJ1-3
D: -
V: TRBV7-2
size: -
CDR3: CASSPGGNSGNTIYF
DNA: TGTGCCAGCAGCCCCGGGGGGAACTCTGGAAACACCATATATTTT

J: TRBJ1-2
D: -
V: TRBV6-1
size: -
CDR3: CASSATGNLHGYTF
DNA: TGTGCCAGCAGCGCAACAGGGAATCTACATGGCTACACCTTC

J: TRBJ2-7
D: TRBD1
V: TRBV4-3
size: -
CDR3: CASSQAGTASYEQYF
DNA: TGCGCCAGCAGCCAAGCCGGGACAGCTTCCTACGAGCAGTACTTC

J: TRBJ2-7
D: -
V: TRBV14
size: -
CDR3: CASNRQASYEQYF
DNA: TGTGCCAGCAACAGGCAGGCTTCCTACGAGCAGTACTTC

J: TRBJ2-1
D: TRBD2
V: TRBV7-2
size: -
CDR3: CASSQDPSGGALNEQFF
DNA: TGCGCCAGCAGCCAAGATCCCAGCGGGGGGGCCTTGAATGAGCAGTTCTTC

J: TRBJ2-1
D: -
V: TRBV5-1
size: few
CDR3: CASSVGQNRYNEQFF
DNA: TGCGCCAGCAGCGTAGGACAGAACCGGTACAATGAGCAGTTCTTC

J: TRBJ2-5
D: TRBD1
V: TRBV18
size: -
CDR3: CASSPQLGTDDAETQYF
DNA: TGTGCCAGCTCACCCCAACTCGGGACAGATGATGCGGAGACCCAGTACTTC

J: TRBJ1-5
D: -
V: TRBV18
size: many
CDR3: CASSPEGPSQPQHF
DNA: TGTGCCAGCTCACCCGAGGGTCCGAGTCAGCCCCAGCATTTT

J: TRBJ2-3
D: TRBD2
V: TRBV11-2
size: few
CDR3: CASSPLGDSGGTDTQYF
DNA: TGTGCCAGCAGCCCCCTCGGGGATAGCGGGGGCACAGATACGCAGTATTTT

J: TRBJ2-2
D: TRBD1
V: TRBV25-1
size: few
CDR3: CASSGLGGGRRTGELFF
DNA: TGTGCCAGCAGTGGCTTAGGGGGCGGACGGAGGACCGGGGAGCTGTTTTTT

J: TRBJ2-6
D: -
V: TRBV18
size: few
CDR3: CASSPPSGANVLTF
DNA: TGTGCCAGCTCACCTCCCTCTGGGGCCAACGTCCTGACTTTC

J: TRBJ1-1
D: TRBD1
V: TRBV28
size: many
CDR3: CASGTGDTEAFF
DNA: TGTGCCAGCGGGACAGGGGATACTGAAGCTTTCTTT

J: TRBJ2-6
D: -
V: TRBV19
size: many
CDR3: CASSPEGDTFSGANVLTF
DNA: TGTGCCAGTAGTCCCGAGGGGGACACCTTCTCTGGGGCCAACGTCCTGACTTTC

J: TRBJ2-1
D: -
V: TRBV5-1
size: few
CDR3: CASSLSPGSNLNEQFF
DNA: TGCGCCAGCAGCTTGTCTCCGGGGTCCAATCTCAATGAGCAGTTCTTC

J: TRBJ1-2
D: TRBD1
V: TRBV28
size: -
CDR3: CASSLGDRGKGYTF
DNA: TGTGCCAGCAGTTTAGGAGACAGGGGAAAGGGCTACACCTTC

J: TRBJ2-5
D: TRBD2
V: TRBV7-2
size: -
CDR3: CASSHSRLATSYQETQYF
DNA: TGTGCCAGCAGCCATTCTCGACTAGCTACTTCTTACCAAGAGACCCAGTACTTC

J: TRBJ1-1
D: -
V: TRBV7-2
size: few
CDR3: CASSLLSSFGAFF
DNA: TGTGCCAGCAGCTTACTCTCGTCCTTTGGGGCTTTCTTT

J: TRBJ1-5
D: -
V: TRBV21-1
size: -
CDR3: CAGEQGHSNQPQHF
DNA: TGTGCCGGCGAACAGGGGCATAGCAATCAGCCCCAGCATTTT

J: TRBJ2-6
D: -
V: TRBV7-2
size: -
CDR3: CASSPGWSGANVLTF
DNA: TGCGCCAGCAGCCCCGGGTGGTCTGGGGCCAACGTCCTGACTTTC

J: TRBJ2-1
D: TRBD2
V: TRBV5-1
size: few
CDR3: CASSSSGADYNEQFF
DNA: TGCGCCAGCAGCTCGAGCGGGGCGGACTACAATGAGCAGTTCTTC

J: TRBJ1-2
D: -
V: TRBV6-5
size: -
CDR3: CASSSPRSGGYTF
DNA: TGTGCCAGCAGTTCCCCTAGGTCAGGGGGCTACACCTTC

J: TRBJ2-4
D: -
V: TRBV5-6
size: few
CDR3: CASSLANGLRNIQYF
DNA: TGTGCCAGCAGCTTGGCCAACGGCTTGAGGAACATTCAGTACTTC

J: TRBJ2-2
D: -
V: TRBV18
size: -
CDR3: CASSPRQQNTGELFF
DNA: TGTGCCAGCTCACCTCGACAGCAAAACACCGGGGAGCTGTTTTTT

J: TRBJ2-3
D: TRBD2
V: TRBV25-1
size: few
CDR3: CASSDSLAVHTDTQYF
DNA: TGTGCCAGCAGTGATTCCCTAGCGGTACACACAGATACGCAGTATTTT

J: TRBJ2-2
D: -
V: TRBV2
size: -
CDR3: CASREWKNTGELFF
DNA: TGTGCCAGCAGAGAATGGAAGAACACCGGGGAGCTGTTTTTT

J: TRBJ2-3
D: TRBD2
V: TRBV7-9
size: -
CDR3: CASSLVASGYTDTQYF
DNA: TGTGCCAGCAGCTTAGTGGCTAGCGGATACACAGATACGCAGTATTTT

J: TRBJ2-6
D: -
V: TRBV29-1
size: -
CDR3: CSVRPHSGANVLTF
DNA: TGCAGCGTAAGGCCCCACTCTGGGGCCAACGTCCTGACTTTC

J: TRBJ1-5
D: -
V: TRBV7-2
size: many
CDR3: CASSLGGDQPQHF
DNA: TGTGCCAGCAGCTTAGGGGGGGATCAGCCCCAGCATTTT

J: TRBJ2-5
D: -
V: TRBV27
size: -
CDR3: CASSFRQGSVETQYF
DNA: TGTGCCAGCAGCTTCAGGCAGGGGTCAGTTGAGACCCAGTACTTC

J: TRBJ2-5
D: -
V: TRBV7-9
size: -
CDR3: CASSSSGYQETQYF
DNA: TGTGCCAGCAGCTCGTCAGGGTACCAAGAGACCCAGTACTTC

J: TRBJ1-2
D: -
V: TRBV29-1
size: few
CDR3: CSVGQRELGYTF
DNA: TGCAGCGTTGGTCAACGGGAGCTGGGCTACACCTTC

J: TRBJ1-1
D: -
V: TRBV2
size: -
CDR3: CASTEARRTPEAFF
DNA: TGTGCCAGCACCGAGGCTCGCAGAACCCCTGAAGCTTTCTTT

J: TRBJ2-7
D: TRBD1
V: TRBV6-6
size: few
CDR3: CASSSPGTAYEQYF
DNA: TGTGCCAGCAGTAGTCCCGGGACAGCCTACGAGCAGTACTTC

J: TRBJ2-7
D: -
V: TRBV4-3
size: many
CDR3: CASSQAVGTEQYF
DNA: TGCGCCAGCAGCCAAGCGGTAGGAACCGAGCAGTACTTC

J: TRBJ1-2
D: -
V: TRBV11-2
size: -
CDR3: CASSLHGDAGYTF
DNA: TGTGCCAGCAGCCTTCACGGGGACGCTGGCTACACCTTC

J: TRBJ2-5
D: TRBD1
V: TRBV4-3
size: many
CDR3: CASSQDSRTGGETQYF
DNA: TGCGCCAGCAGCCAAGATTCCCGGACAGGGGGGGAGACCCAGTACTTC

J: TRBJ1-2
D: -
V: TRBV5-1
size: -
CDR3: CASSAVQESYTF
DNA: TGCGCCAGCAGCGCGGTGCAGGAGTCGTACACCTTC

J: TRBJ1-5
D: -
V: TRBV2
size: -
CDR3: CASSAGADNQPQHF
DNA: TGTGCCAGCAGTGCGGGGGCAGATAATCAGCCCCAGCATTTT

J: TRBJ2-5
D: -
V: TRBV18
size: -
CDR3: CASSPIAETQYF
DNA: TGTGCCAGCTCACCAATAGCGGAGACCCAGTACTTC

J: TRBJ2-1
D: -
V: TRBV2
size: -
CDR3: CASSEASSYNEQFF
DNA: TGTGCCAGCAGTGAAGCGTCCTCCTACAATGAGCAGTTCTTC

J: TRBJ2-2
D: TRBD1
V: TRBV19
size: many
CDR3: CASGQGRTGELFF
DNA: TGTGCCAGCGGACAGGGAAGAACCGGGGAGCTGTTTTTT

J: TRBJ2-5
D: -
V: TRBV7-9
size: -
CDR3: CASSRSQETQYF
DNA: TGTGCCAGCAGCCGGTCCCAAGAGACCCAGTACTTC

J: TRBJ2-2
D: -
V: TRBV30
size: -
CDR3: CAWSVRNTGELFF
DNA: TGTGCCTGGAGTGTCAGGAACACCGGGGAGCTGTTTTTT

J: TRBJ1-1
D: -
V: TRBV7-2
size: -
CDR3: CASSLRLNTEAFF
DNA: TGTGCCAGCAGCTTAAGATTGAACACTGAAGCTTTCTTT

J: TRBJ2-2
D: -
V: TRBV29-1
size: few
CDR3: CSVDVNGGGNTGELFF
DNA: TGCAGCGTTGATGTAAATGGCGGGGGCAACACCGGGGAGCTGTTTTTT

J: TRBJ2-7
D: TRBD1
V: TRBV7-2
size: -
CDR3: CASSSSRDRSYEQYF
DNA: TGTGCCAGCAGTTCTTCACGGGACAGATCCTACGAGCAGTACTTC

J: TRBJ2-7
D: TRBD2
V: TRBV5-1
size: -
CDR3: CASSGSGGLYEQYF
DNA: TGCGCCAGCAGCGGAAGCGGGGGTCTCTACGAGCAGTACTTC

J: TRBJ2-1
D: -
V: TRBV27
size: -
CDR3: CASSLYSAGYNNEQFF
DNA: TGTGCCAGCAGTTTATACTCGGCGGGGTACAACAATGAGCAGTTCTTC

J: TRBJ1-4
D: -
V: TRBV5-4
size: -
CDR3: CASSVGTADEKLFF
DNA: TGTGCCAGCAGCGTTGGAACAGCGGATGAAAAACTGTTTTTT

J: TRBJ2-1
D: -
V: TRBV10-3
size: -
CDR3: CAISGGPGGYNEQFF
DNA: TGTGCCATCAGTGGCGGCCCCGGTGGGTACAATGAGCAGTTCTTC